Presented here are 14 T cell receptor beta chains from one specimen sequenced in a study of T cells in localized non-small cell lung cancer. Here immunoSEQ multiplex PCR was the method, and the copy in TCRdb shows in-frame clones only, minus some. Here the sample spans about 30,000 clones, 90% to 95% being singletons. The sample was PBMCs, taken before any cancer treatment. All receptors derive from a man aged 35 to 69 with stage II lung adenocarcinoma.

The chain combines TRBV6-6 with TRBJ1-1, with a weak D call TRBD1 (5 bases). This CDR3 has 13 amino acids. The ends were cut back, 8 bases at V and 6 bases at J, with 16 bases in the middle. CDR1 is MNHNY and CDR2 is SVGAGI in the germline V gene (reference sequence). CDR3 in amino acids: CASGTAARAEAFF. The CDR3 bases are TGTGCCAGCGGGACGGCCGCCAGGGCTGAAGCTTTCTTT.

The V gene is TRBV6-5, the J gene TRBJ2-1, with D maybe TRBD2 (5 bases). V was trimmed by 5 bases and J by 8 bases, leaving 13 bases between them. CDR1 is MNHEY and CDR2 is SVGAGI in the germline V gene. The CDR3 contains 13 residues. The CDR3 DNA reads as TGTGCCAGCAGTCACAGACTGCGGGATGAGCAGTTCTTC. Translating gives CASSHRLRDEQFF.

The CDR3 nucleotides are TGTGCCAGCACGCCGCTTTCCCTATGGGGGATCTCTAACTATGGCTACACCTTC. This gives the protein CASTPLSLWGISNYGYTF. This rearrangement joins TRBV28 to TRBJ1-2; tentative D call: TRBD1 (5 bases). V was trimmed by 7 bases and J by 0 bases, leaving 24 bases between them. Germline V gene sequence: CDR1 MDHEN, CDR2 SYDVKM. The CDR3 spans 18 residues.

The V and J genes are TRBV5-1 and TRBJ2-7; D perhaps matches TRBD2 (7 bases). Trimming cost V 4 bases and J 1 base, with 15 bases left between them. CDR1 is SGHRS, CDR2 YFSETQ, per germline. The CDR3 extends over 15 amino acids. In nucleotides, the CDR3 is TGCGCCAGCAGCCCGGGGGGCGGGGAATCCTACGAGCAGTACTTC. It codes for CASSPGGGESYEQYF.

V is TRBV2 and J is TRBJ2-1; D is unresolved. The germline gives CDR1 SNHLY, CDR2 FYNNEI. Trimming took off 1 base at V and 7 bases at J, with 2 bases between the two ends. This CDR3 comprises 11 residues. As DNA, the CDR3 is TGTGCCAGCAGTGAAGAGAATGAGCAGTTCTTC. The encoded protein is CASSEENEQFF.

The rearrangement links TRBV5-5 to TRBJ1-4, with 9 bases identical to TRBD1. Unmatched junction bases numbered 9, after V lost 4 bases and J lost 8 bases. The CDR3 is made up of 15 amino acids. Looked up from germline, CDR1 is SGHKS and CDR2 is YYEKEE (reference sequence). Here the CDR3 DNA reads TGTGCCAGCAGCCGGACAGGGGATAGTACGGAAAAACTGTTTTTT. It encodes CASSRTGDSTEKLFF.

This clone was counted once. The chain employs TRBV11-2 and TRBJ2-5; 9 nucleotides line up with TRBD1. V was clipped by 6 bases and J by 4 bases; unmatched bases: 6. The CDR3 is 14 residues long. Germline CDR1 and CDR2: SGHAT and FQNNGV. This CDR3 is CASRMTGGRETQYF. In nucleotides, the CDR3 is TGTGCCAGCAGAATGACAGGGGGGCGAGAGACCCAGTACTTC.

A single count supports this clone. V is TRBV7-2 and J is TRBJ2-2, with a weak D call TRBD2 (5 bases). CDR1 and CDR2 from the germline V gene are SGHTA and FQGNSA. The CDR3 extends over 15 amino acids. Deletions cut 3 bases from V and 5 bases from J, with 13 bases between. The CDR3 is CASSFRTVSTGELFF. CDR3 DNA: TGTGCCAGCAGCTTTCGGACTGTCTCTACCGGGGAGCTGTTTTTT.

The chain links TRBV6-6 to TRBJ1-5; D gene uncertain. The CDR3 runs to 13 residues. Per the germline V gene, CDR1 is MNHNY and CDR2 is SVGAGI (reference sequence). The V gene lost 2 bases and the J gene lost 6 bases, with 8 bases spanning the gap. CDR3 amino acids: CASSYEVFQPQHF. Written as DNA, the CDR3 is TGTGCCAGCAGTTACGAAGTTTTTCAGCCCCAGCATTTT.

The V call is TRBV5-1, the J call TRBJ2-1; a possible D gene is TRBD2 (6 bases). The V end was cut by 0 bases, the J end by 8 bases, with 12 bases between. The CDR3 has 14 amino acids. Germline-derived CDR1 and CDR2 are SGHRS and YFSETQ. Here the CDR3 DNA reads TGCGCCAGCAGCTTGGCACTAGCAGGCGATGAGCAGTTCTTC. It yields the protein CASSLALAGDEQFF.

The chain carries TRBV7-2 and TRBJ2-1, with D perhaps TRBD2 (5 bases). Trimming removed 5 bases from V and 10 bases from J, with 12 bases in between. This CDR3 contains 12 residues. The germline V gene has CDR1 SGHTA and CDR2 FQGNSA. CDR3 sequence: CASSPSRQEQFF. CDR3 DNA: TGTGCCAGCAGCCCTAGCCGGCAGGAGCAGTTCTTC.

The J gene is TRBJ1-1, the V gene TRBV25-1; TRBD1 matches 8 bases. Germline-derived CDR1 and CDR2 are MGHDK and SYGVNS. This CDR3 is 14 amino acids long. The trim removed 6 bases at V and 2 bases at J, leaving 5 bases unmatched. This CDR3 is CASRAGGVNTEAFF. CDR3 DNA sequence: TGTGCCAGCAGAGCAGGGGGCGTAAACACTGAAGCTTTCTTT.

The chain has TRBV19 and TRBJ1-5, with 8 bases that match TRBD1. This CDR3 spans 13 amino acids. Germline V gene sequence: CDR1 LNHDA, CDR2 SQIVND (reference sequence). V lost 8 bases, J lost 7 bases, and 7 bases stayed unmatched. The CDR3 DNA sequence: TGTGCCAGTGACAGGGGCGCCGGCCAGCCCCAGCATTTT. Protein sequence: CASDRGAGQPQHF.

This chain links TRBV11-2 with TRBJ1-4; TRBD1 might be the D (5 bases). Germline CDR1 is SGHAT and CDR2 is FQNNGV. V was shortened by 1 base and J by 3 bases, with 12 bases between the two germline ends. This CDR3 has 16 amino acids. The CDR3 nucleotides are TGTGCCAGCAGCTTAGGTCGGAGGGGTGCTAATGAAAAACTGTTTTTT. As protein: CASSLGRRGANEKLFF.